Listed below are T cell receptor beta chains from one sample, sequenced in a study of T cells in Graves' hyperthyroidism and ophthalmopathy. Via MiXCR, TCRdb re-called the multiplex PCR reads, giving one row per CDR3 protein. The top ten clones hold approximately 31% of a sample with about 320,000 distinct CDR3 sequences, roughly 17% of them seen once. Sequencing was carried out using blood. Source of these receptors: a man aged 25-45 years with Graves' hyperthyroidism. The CDR3 runs from the conserved cysteine through the conserved F or W. Each record gives: D gene, V gene, J gene, CDR3 length, clone size, CDR3 DNA, CDR3 protein. A D gene is named only where the DNA matches it firmly. The size field is filled for only some rows; it gives once, few, many or a size class.

D: -
V: TRBV19
J: TRBJ1-5
length: 16
size: few
DNA: TGTGCCAGTAGTCTTCTCGGCCAGGGCGGCAATCAGCCCCAGCATTTT
CDR3: CASSLLGQGGNQPQHF

D: -
V: TRBV7-3
J: TRBJ1-1
length: 13
size: few
DNA: TGTGCCAGCAGCATAAGATCGAACACTGAAGCTTTCTTT
CDR3: CASSIRSNTEAFF

D: -
V: TRBV2
J: TRBJ2-1
length: 16
size: many
DNA: TGTGCCAGCAGTGAACGGAGAGCGGTAGGGGGTGGTGAGCAGTTCTTC
CDR3: CASSERRAVGGGEQFF

D: -
V: TRBV19
J: TRBJ2-3
length: 16
size: few
DNA: TGTGCCAGTAGTATCCGGGGACCTTTAATCACAGATACGCAGTATTTT
CDR3: CASSIRGPLITDTQYF

D: -
V: TRBV4-1
J: TRBJ2-5
length: 16
size: -
DNA: TGCGCCAGCAGCCAAGAGTTTCTAGGGGCGGGGGAGACCCAGTACTTC
CDR3: CASSQEFLGAGETQYF

D: -
V: TRBV5-1
J: TRBJ2-7
length: 13
size: many
DNA: TGCGCCAGCAGCTGGGACGCAACCTACGAGCAGTACTTC
CDR3: CASSWDATYEQYF

D: -
V: TRBV6-1
J: TRBJ2-3
length: 12
size: many
DNA: TGTGCCAGCGCCAGGGCCACAGATACGCAGTATTTT
CDR3: CASARATDTQYF

D: -
V: TRBV20-1
J: TRBJ1-5
length: 14
size: few
DNA: TGCAGTGCTAGAGACCCGGACAGCAATCAGCCCCAGCATTTT
CDR3: CSARDPDSNQPQHF

D: TRBD2
V: TRBV9
J: TRBJ2-7
length: 16
size: -
DNA: TGTGCCAGCAGCGTATCCCCACTAGCGGGAGACCACGAGCAGTACTTC
CDR3: CASSVSPLAGDHEQYF

D: TRBD2
V: TRBV6-1
J: TRBJ2-1
length: 18
size: many
DNA: TGTGCCAGCAGCCCCGGACTAGCGGGAGGAAGGAGGGGCAATGAGCAGTTCTTC
CDR3: CASSPGLAGGRRGNEQFF

D: -
V: TRBV30
J: TRBJ2-2
length: 12
size: many
DNA: TGTGCCTGGAGTTTAAGAACCGGGGAGCTGTTTTTT
CDR3: CAWSLRTGELFF

D: TRBD1
V: TRBV27
J: TRBJ1-2
length: 15
size: -
DNA: TGTGCCAGCAGTTACCAGCAAGGACAGGGCTATGGCTACACCTTC
CDR3: CASSYQQGQGYGYTF

D: -
V: TRBV20-1
J: TRBJ2-7
length: 16
size: many
DNA: TGCAGTGCTACCGGTTCCGGGGGGCAGGGCATCGGCGAGCAGTACTTC
CDR3: CSATGSGGQGIGEQYF

D: -
V: TRBV20-1
J: TRBJ2-1
length: 16
size: -
DNA: TGCAGTGCTAGAGTAATGTCGGGAAACTCCTACAATGAGCAGTTCTTC
CDR3: CSARVMSGNSYNEQFF

D: -
V: TRBV7-9
J: TRBJ1-2
length: 12
size: many
DNA: TGTGCCAGCAGCTTAGGAAGGGATGGCTACACCTTC
CDR3: CASSLGRDGYTF

D: TRBD2
V: TRBV18
J: TRBJ2-3
length: 15
size: many
DNA: TGTGCCAGCTCACCACCTAGCGGGAGCACAGATACGCAGTATTTT
CDR3: CASSPPSGSTDTQYF

D: TRBD2
V: TRBV18
J: TRBJ2-1
length: 13
size: -
DNA: TGTGCCAGCTCCGGGACTAGCGATAATGAGCAGTTCTTC
CDR3: CASSGTSDNEQFF

D: -
V: TRBV24-1
J: TRBJ2-7
length: 14
size: -
DNA: TGTGCCACCAGTGAGTCGGGGACCCCCAACGAGCAGTACTTC
CDR3: CATSESGTPNEQYF

D: TRBD1
V: TRBV24-1
J: TRBJ2-1
length: 16
size: many
DNA: TGTGCCACCAGTGATTACGGGACAGGCTCCTACAATGAGCAGTTCTTC
CDR3: CATSDYGTGSYNEQFF

D: -
V: TRBV20-1
J: TRBJ2-1
length: 16
size: -
DNA: TGCAGCACCCACCATTCTGCCAGCCGATCCTACAATGAGCAGTTCTTC
CDR3: CSTHHSASRSYNEQFF

D: -
V: TRBV12-3/TRBV12-4
J: TRBJ2-1
length: 12
size: many
DNA: TGTGCCAGCAGTTCATTGGGGGATGAGCAGTTCTTC
CDR3: CASSSLGDEQFF

D: TRBD2
V: TRBV19
J: TRBJ2-1
length: 15
size: many
DNA: TGTGCCAGTAGGTCTAGCGGGAGTTGGGTTGGTGAGCAGTTCTTC
CDR3: CASRSSGSWVGEQFF

D: TRBD1
V: TRBV30
J: TRBJ1-1
length: 12
size: many
DNA: TGTGCCCATGACAGGGTGAACACTGAAGCTTTCTTT
CDR3: CAHDRVNTEAFF

D: -
V: TRBV25-1
J: TRBJ2-2
length: 15
size: -
DNA: TGTGCCAGCAGGGAAGGTACAGGGCCCCGGGGGGAGCTGTTTTTT
CDR3: CASREGTGPRGELFF

D: -
V: TRBV7-9
J: TRBJ1-3
length: 14
size: -
DNA: TGTGCCAGCAGGCCGTTTAGCTCTGGAAACACCATATATTTT
CDR3: CASRPFSSGNTIYF

D: -
V: TRBV11-2
J: TRBJ1-1
length: 12
size: many
DNA: TGTGCCAGCACCCCGGGTGGGGCGGTAGCTTTCTTT
CDR3: CASTPGGAVAFF

D: -
V: TRBV7-2
J: TRBJ1-5
length: 13
size: few
DNA: TGTGCCAGCAGCACCGAGGTAGGACAGCCCCAGCATTTT
CDR3: CASSTEVGQPQHF

D: -
V: TRBV29-1
J: TRBJ2-3
length: 15
size: few
DNA: TGCAGCGTTGAAGATCTAGGGGTGGGGCAGGATACGCAGTATTTT
CDR3: CSVEDLGVGQDTQYF

D: TRBD2
V: TRBV27
J: TRBJ2-3
length: 16
size: many
DNA: TGTGCCAGCAGGGGATTTAGCGGGAGGTGGACCGATACGCAGTATTTT
CDR3: CASRGFSGRWTDTQYF

D: TRBD2
V: TRBV5-1
J: TRBJ2-1
length: 15
size: -
DNA: TGCGCCAGCAGCTTACTAGCGGGAGGGCGGAGCGAGCAGTTCTTC
CDR3: CASSLLAGGRSEQFF

D: -
V: TRBV29-1
J: TRBJ2-1
length: 14
size: many
DNA: TGCAGCGTTGATGGGGGAAGCTCCTACAATGAGCAGTTCTTC
CDR3: CSVDGGSSYNEQFF

D: -
V: TRBV20-1
J: TRBJ2-3
length: 15
size: -
DNA: TGCAGTGCTAGCTTCCTAGGCCGCAGCCCAGATACGCAGTATTTT
CDR3: CSASFLGRSPDTQYF

D: -
V: TRBV6-5
J: TRBJ2-7
length: 14
size: many
DNA: TGTGCCAGCAGTTACAGTGGCCCAACCTACGAGCAGTACTTC
CDR3: CASSYSGPTYEQYF

D: -
V: TRBV20-1
J: TRBJ2-3
length: 14
size: many
DNA: TGCAGTGCTAGAAGGGGACCGAGCGCAGATACGCAGTATTTT
CDR3: CSARRGPSADTQYF

D: -
V: TRBV25-1
J: TRBJ1-5
length: 14
size: -
DNA: TGTGCCAGCAGTGCAGGGATGAGCAATCAGCCCCAGCATTTT
CDR3: CASSAGMSNQPQHF

D: -
V: TRBV6-4
J: TRBJ2-2
length: 14
size: -
DNA: TGTGCCAGCAGTCCGGGTTGGGACACCGGGGAGCTGTTTTTT
CDR3: CASSPGWDTGELFF